The clone carrying this TCR beta chain has only a few counts. After isolation, RNA underwent reverse transcription to generate cDNA as the sequencing template. Using immunoSEQ multiplex PCR, the repertoire was profiled, and TCRdb retains in-frame clones only, with some absent. This sample carries more than 90,000 clones, roughly three fifths of them seen once, and the ten largest clones take 12%. There are 16 residues in the CDR3. V was shortened by 3 bases and J by 4 bases, with 18 bases between the two germline ends. Germline V gene data show CDR1 as MNHEY and CDR2 as SVGAGI. The data originate from a study of CD8+ T cells in alopecia areata. The treatment: oral pan-JAK inhibitor, 5-10 mg twice daily. Peripheral blood, together with lesional scalp punch biopsies, was collected from alopecia areata patients.

The clonotype was recovered from a human donor with alopecia areata. The input for sequencing was CD8+ T cells sorted from blood, taken at week 24, from a patient treated with tofacitinib. The genes are TRBV6-5 and TRBJ1-2; D ambiguous. The CDR3 region has the DNA TGTGCCAGCAGTTATCGAGAGGGAGCAGGAGTCTATGGCTACACCTTC. It specifies CASSYREGAGVYGYTF.